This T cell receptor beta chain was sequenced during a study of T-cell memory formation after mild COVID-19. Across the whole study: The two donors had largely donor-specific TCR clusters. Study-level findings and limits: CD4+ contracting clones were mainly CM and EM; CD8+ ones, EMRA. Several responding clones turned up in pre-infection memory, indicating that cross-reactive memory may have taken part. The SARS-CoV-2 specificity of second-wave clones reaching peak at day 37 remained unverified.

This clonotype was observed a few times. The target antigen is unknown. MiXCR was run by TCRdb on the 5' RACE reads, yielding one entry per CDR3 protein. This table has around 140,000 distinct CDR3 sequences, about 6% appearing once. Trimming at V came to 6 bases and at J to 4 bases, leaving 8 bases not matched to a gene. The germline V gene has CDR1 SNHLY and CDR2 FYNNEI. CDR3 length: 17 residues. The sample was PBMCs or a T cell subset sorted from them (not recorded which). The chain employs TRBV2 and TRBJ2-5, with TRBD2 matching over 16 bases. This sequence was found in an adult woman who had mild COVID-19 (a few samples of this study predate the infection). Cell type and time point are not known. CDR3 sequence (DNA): TGTGCCAGCAGGTCCGGGACTAGCGGGAGGGCCGGAGAGACCCAGTACTTC. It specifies CASRSGTSGRAGETQYF.